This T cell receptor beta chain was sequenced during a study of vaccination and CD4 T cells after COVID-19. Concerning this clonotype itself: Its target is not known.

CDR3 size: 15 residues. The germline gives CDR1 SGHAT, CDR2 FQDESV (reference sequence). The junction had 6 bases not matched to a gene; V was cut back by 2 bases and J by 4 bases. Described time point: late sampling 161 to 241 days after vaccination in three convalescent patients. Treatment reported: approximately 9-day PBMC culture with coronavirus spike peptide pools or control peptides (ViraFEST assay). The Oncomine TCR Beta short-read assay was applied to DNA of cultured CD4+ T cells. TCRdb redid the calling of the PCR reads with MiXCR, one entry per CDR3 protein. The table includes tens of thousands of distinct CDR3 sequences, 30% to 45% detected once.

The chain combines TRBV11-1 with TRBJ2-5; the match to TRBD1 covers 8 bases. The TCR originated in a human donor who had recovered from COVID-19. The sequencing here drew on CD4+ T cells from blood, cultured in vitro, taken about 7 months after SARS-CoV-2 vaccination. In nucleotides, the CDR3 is TGTGCCAGCAGCTTACAGGGGGCTTATCGAGAGACCCAGTACTTC. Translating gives CASSLQGAYRETQYF.